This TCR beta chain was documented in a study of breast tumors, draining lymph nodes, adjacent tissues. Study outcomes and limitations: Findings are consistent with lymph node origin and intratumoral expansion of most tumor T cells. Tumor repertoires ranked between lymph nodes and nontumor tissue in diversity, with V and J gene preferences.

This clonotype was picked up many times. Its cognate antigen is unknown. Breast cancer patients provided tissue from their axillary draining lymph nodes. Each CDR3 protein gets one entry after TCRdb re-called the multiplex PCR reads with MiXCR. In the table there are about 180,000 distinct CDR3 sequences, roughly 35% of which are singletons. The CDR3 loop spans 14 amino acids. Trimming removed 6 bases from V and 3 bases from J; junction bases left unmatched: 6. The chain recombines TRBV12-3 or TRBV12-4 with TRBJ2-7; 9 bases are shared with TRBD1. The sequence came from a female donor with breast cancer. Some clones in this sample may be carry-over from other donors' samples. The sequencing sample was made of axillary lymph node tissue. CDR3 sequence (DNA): TGTGCCAGCAGCCGGACAGGGGAAGGCTACGAGCAGTACTTC. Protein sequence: CASSRTGEGYEQYF.